This T cell receptor beta chain comes out of a study of control samples from healthy donors and cancer patients. Libraries were prepared by immunoSEQ multiplex PCR; TCRdb keeps only in-frame clonotypes and omits some of them. The sample has 40,000 to 55,000 clones; over 75% are singletons. V gave up 6 bases and J gave up 6 bases; unmatched junction bases: 5. There are 13 residues in the CDR3. CDR1 is MNHEY and CDR2 is SVGAGI in the germline V gene. The clonotype comes from a woman aged 55-69 years with lung cancer. The V call is TRBV6-5, the J call TRBJ2-7; 10 bases align to TRBD2. What was sequenced was PBMCs. CDR3 sequence: CASRALAGVEQYF. The CDR3 DNA reads as TGTGCCAGCAGAGCGCTAGCGGGAGTCGAGCAGTACTTC.